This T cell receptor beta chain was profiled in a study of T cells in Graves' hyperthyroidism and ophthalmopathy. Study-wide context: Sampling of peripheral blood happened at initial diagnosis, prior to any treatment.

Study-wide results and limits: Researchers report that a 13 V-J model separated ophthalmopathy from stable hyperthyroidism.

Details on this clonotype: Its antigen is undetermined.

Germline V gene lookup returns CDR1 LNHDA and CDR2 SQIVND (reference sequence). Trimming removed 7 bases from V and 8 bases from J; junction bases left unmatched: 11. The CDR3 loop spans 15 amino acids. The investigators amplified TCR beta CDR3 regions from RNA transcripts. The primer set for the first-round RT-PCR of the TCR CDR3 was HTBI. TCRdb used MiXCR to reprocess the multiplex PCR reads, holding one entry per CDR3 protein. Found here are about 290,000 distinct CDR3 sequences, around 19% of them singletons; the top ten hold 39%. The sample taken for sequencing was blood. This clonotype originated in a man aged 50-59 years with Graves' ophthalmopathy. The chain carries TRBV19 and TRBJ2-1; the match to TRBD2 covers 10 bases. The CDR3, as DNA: TGTGCCAGTAAACGGCTAGCGGGAGATCGTGATGAGCAGTTCTTC. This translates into CASKRLAGDRDEQFF.